The clone carrying this T cell receptor beta chain was counted between two and nine times. This specimen comes from a study of control samples from healthy donors and cancer patients. TCRdb's copy holds only in-frame clones and misses some; the assay was immunoSEQ multiplex PCR. This table holds 90,000 to 150,000 clones, about 91% found once. Trimming took 2 bases from V and 0 from J, leaving 7 bases between them. This CDR3 spans 14 amino acids. Germline V lookup: CDR1 MGHDK, CDR2 SYGVNS. The chain links TRBV25-1 to TRBJ1-2; a possible D gene is TRBD1 (5 bases). Sequencing was done on a sample of blood. This sequence originates from a man between 35 and 55 years old in good health. CDR3: CASSEQGPNYGYTF. The CDR3 DNA is TGTGCCAGCAGTGAACAGGGACCTAACTATGGCTACACCTTC.